The text below deals with one T cell receptor (beta chain). It has no known antigen specificity. No per-base quality is available; no much larger clone lies one base away. This sample is part of a study of PD-L1 blockade in urothelial cancer (dated by TCRdb to between 2016 and 2019). About the investigation overall: Therapy was started around 2014 for all patients, and atezolizumab 1,200 mg was administered intravenously every 3 weeks. Blood samples yielded a median of around 140,000 T cells and around 83,000 unique TCRs, with median clonality approximately 0.08. An ECOG performance status of 0 or 1 was recorded for the patients, and 0 to 3 prior chemotherapy regimens had been received by the patients. About 90% of the roughly 29 patients were identified as males with urothelial cancer of bladder origin, and a prior smoking history was reported by 18 of 29 patients. In the same patients who had TCR sequencing, pretreatment tumors also underwent whole exome sequencing and RNA sequencing. Pretreatment tumor samples, along with matched peripheral blood serially collected before and after atezolizumab treatment, were subjected to TCR sequencing. Progression-free survival longer than 6 months counted as durable clinical benefit, and TCR features were additionally tested against both progression-free and overall survival. Nine or ten patients reached durable clinical benefit, while around 19 patients did not. Twenty-nine patients had pretreatment blood TCR-seq, around 25 had at least one posttreatment blood collection, and around 25 had tumor TCR-seq. The study was an exploratory multi-omic analysis of somatic, immune and clinical correlates of response to PD-L1 blockade with atezolizumab in urothelial cancer. Blood samples were analyzed at 3 weeks after treatment start (second dose) and at 6 weeks after treatment start.

Between the V and J ends, shortened by 3 bases and 3 bases respectively, the junction contains 15 bases. For CDR1 and CDR2, the germline V gene (reference sequence) lists LNHDA and SQIVND. From cysteine to phenylalanine, the CDR3 is 15 amino acids long. Kept here is only the CDR3 DNA, which spans 45 bases and is read in frame from base 1. The time point label, as the study defines it: peripheral blood 6 weeks after treatment start. The cohort included 29 patients with locally advanced or metastatic urothelial carcinoma who were treated at Memorial Sloan Kettering on a trial protocol. Peripheral blood mononuclear cells were collected from each patient pretreatment and during treatment, giving between 1 and 8 total time points per patient. The Qiagen DNeasy Blood extraction kit was used to purify genomic DNA from total PBMCs and from tumor samples. Collected pretreatment and during treatment, PBMCs were isolated and stored as previously described.

Synthetic TCR analog templates were spiked into each PCR so that absolute template abundance could be estimated from read counts. TCRbeta CDR3 regions were amplified from genomic DNA with bias-controlled V and J gene primers using the immunoSEQ assay. Sequencing of rearranged TCRbeta segments was performed at approximately 20X coverage. The authors' pipeline ran thus. Sequencing errors were corrected by clustering and CDR3s were annotated against IMGT to assign V, D and J genes. Downstream analyses used only productive TCRbeta rearrangements and left out out-of-frame or stop-codon sequences. To compute clonality, Shannon entropy was normalized by the log of the number of unique productive sequences and then subtracted from one. Fisher's exact test with Benjamini-Hochberg correction, at a threshold of adjusted p below 0.01, was used to find clones that differed between time points or between blood and tumor. TCRdb carries this immuneACCESS record with in-frame sequences only. Its versions omit some clonotypes, under half of them owing to an unresolved V gene in the studies checked, with the rest unexplained. V and J calls and clone size are as listed in that table; D and trimming were resolved from the DNA. This sample lists around 45,000 clones; around 82% were detected once. The ten largest clones represent roughly 16% of the sample.

On the study overall, not on this receptor specifically: At 3 weeks after the start of treatment, tumor-associated TCR clones in peripheral blood had expanded more in patients with durable benefit (n ≈ 20, p = 0.022). Small sample size (n of about 30) and many exploratory analyses mean the results are intended to be hypothesis-generating. Improved progression-free and overall survival was found to be associated with pretreatment peripheral blood TCR clonality below the median.

The TCR comes from a man in his 60s with urothelial cancer. The receptor chain draws on TRBV19 and TRBJ2-7; TRBD2 is a possible D gene, resting on 6 matching bases. The sample in question was PBMCs, obtained around atezolizumab (anti-PD-L1) treatment. The DNA sequence reads TGTGCCAGTAGTATCGCCGGGGGTTATATCTACGAGCAGTACTTC. Its coded protein is CASSIAGGYIYEQYF.